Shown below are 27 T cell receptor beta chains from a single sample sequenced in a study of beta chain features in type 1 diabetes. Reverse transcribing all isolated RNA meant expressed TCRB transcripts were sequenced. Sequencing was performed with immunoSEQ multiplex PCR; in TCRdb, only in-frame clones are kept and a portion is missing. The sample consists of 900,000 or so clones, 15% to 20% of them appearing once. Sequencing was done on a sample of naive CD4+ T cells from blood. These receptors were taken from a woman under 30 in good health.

DNA of the CDR3: TGTGCCACCAGCAGAGGATTCAATCAGCCCCAGCATTTT. Translated, it gives CATSRGFNQPQHF. The chain couples TRBV15 to TRBJ1-5; D remains unclear. The CDR3 runs to 13 residues. Germline V lookup: CDR1 LNHNV, CDR2 YYDKDF (reference sequence). V was pared by 1 base and J by 3 bases, with 4 bases between. The whole variable domain, remainder taken from reference TRBV15 and TRBJ1-5, is DAMVIQNPRYQVTQFGKPVTLSCSQTLNHNVMYWYQQKSSQAPKLLFHYYDKDFNNEADTPDNFQSRRPNTSFCFLDIRSPGLGDTAMYLCATSRGFNQPQHFGDGTRLSIL.

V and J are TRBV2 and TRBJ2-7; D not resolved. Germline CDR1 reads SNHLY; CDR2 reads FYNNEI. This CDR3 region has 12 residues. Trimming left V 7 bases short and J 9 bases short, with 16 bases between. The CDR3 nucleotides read TGTGCCAGCACACTACAACTTAAACCGCAGTACTTC. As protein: CASTLQLKPQYF.

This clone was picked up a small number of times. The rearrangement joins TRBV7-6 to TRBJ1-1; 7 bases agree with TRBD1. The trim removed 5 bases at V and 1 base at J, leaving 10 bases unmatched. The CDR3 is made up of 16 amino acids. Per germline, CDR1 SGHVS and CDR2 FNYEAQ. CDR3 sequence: CASSPPGRQGNTEAFF. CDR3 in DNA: TGTGCCAGCAGCCCGCCGGGGAGACAGGGGAACACTGAAGCTTTCTTT. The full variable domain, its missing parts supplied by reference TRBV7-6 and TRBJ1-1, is GAGVSQSPRYKVTKRGQDVALRCDPISGHVSLYWYRQALGQGPEFLTYFNYEAQQDKSGLPNDRFSAERPEGSISTLTIQRTEQRDSAMYRCASSPPGRQGNTEAFFGQGTRLTVV.

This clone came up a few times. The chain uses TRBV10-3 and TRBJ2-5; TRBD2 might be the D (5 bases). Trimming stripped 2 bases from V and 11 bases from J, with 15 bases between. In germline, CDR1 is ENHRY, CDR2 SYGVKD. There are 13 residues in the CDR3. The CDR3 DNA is TGTGCCATCAGTGAGCCGGGGTTGGGAGAGCAGTACTTC. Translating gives CAISEPGLGEQYF.

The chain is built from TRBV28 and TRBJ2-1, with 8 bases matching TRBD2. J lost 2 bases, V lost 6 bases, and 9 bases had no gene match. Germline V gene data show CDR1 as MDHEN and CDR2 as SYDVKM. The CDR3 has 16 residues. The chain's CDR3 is CASSTGSGGTYNEQFF. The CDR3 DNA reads TGTGCCAGCAGCACTGGGAGCGGGGGTACCTACAATGAGCAGTTCTTC.

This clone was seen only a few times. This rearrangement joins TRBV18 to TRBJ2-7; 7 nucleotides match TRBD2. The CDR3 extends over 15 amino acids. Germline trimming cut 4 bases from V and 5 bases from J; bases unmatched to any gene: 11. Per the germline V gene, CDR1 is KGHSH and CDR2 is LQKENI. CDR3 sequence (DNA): TGTGCCAGCTCACAAAGTGGCGGGAGTCCGCACGAGCAGTACTTC. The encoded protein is CASSQSGGSPHEQYF.

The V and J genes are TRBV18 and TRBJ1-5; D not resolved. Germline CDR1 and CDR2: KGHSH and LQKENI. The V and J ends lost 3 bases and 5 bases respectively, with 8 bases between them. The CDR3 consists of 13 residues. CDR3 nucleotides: TGTGCCAGCTCACCCCGTAAGGATCAGCCCCAGCATTTT. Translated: CASSPRKDQPQHF.

The CDR3: CASSLVQRDHTGELFF. CDR3 DNA sequence: TGTGCCAGCAGCTTAGTTCAGCGGGACCACACCGGGGAGCTGTTTTTT. The gene calls are TRBV7-8 and TRBJ2-2; 7 bases line up with TRBD2. The junction had 5 bases not matched to a gene; V was cut back by 1 base and J by 3 bases. CDR1 and CDR2 (germline): SGHVS, FQNEAQ. This CDR3 has 16 amino acids.

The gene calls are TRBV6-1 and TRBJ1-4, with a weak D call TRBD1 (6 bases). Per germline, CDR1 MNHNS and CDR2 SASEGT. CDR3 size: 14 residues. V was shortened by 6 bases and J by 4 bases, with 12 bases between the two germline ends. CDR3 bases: TGTGCCAGCAGCCGACAGGACTTTAATGAAAAACTGTTTTTT. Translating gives CASSRQDFNEKLFF.

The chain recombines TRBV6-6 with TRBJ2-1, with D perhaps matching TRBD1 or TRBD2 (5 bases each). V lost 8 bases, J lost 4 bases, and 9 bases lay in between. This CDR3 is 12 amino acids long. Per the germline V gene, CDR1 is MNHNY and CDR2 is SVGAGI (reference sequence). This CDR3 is CASGGGYNEQFF. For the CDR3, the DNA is TGTGCCAGCGGTGGGGGTTACAATGAGCAGTTCTTC.

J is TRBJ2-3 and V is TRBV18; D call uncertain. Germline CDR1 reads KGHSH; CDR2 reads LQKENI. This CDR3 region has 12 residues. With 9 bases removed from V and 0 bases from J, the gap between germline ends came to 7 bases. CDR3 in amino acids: CASDPSTDTQYF. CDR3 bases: TGTGCCAGTGACCCAAGCACAGATACGCAGTATTTT.

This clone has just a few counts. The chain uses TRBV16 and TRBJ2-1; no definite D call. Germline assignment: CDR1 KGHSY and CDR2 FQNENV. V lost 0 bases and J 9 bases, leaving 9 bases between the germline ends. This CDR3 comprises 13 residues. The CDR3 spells CASSQSEGTEQFF. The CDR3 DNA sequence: TGTGCCAGCAGCCAATCGGAAGGTACTGAGCAGTTCTTC.

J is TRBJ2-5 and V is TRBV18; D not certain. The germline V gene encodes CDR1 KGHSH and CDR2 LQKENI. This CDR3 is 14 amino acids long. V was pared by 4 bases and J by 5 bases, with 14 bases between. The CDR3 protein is CASSLRRSTETQYF. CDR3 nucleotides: TGTGCCAGCTCACTGCGTAGGTCCACGGAGACCCAGTACTTC.

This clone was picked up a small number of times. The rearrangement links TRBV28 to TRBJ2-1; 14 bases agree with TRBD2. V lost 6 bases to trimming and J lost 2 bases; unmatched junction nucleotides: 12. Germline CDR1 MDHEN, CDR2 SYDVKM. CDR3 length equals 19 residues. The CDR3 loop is CASSQTGTSGSIAYNEQFF. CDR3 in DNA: TGTGCCAGCAGCCAAACCGGGACTAGCGGGAGTATTGCCTACAATGAGCAGTTCTTC.

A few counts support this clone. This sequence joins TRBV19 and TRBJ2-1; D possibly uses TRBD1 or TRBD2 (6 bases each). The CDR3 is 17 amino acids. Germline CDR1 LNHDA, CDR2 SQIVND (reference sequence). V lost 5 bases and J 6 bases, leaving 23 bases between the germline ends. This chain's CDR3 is CASSPLWTAMGGNEQFF. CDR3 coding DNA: TGTGCCAGTAGTCCTTTATGGACAGCTATGGGGGGCAATGAGCAGTTCTTC.

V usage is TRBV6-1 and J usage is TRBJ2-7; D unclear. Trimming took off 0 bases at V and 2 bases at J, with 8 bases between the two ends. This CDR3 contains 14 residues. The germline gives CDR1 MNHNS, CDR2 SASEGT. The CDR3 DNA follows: TGTGCCAGCAGTGAAGCGCTGGGTACCTACGAGCAGTACTTC. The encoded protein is CASSEALGTYEQYF.

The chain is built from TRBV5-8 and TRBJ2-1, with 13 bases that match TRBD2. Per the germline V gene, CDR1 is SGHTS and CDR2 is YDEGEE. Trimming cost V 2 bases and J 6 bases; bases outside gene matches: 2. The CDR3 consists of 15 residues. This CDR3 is CASSFRTSGGNEQFF. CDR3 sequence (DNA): TGTGCCAGCAGCTTCCGGACTAGCGGGGGCAATGAGCAGTTCTTC.

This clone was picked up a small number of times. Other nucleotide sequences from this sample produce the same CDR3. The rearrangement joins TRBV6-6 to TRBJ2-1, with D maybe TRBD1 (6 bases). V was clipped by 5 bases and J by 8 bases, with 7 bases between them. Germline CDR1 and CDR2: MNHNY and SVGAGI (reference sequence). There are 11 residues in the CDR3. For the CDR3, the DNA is TGTGCCAGCAGTCCAGGGGATGAGCAGTTCTTC. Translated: CASSPGDEQFF.

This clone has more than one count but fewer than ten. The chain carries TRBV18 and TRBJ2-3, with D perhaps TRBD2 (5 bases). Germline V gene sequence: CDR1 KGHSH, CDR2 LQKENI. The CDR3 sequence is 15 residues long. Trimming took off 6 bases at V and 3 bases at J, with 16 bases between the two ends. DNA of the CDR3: TGTGCCAGCTCCATGGGAGCCTTGAAGACAGATACGCAGTATTTT. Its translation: CASSMGALKTDTQYF. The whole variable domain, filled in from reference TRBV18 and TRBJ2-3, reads NAGVMQNPRHLVRRRGQEARLRCSPMKGHSHVYWYRQLPEEGLKFMVYLQKENIIDESGMPKERFSAEFPKEGPSILRIQQVVRGDSAAYFCASSMGALKTDTQYFGPGTRLTVL.

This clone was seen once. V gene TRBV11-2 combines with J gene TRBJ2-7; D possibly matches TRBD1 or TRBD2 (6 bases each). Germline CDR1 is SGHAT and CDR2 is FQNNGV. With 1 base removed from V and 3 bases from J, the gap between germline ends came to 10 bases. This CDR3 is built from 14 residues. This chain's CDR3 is CASSLGGTHYEQYF. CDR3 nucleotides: TGTGCCAGCAGCTTAGGCGGGACACACTACGAGCAGTACTTC.

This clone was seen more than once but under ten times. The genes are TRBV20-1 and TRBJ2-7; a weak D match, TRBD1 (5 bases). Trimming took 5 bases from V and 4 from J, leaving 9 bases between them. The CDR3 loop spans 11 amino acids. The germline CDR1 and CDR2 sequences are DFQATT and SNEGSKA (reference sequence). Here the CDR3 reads CSAWGKYEQYF. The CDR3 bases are TGCAGTGCTTGGGGCAAATACGAGCAGTACTTC.

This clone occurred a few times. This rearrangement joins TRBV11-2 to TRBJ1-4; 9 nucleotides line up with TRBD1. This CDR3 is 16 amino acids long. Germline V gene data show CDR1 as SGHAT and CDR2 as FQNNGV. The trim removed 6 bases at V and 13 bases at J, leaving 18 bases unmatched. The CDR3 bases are TGTGCCAGCAGACATCTCCGGGACAGGGAACCTCGTAGACTGTTTTTT. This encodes CASRHLRDREPRRLFF.

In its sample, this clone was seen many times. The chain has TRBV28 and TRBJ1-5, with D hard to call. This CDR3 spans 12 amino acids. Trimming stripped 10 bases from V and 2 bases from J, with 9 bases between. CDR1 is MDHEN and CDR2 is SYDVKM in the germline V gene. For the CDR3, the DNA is TGTGCCACCCAAGTGGGCAATCAGCCCCAGCATTTT. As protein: CATQVGNQPQHF.

The CDR3 reads CASSSRGLGQGSSEAFF. CDR3 DNA sequence: TGTGCCAGCAGCTCGAGGGGACTCGGACAGGGAAGTTCTGAAGCTTTCTTT. The chain is built from TRBV7-9 and TRBJ1-1; 8 nucleotides align to TRBD1. This CDR3 is 17 amino acids long. Trimming cost V 4 bases and J 6 bases; bases outside gene matches: 16. Germline V gene lookup returns CDR1 SEHNR and CDR2 FQNEAQ (reference sequence). Combining the CDR3 with reference TRBV7-9 and TRBJ1-1 gives the whole variable domain DTGVSQNPRHKITKRGQNVTFRCDPISEHNRLYWYRQTLGQGPEFLTYFQNEAQLEKSRLLSDRFSAERPKGSFSTLEIQRTEQGDSAMYLCASSSRGLGQGSSEAFFGQGTRLTVV.

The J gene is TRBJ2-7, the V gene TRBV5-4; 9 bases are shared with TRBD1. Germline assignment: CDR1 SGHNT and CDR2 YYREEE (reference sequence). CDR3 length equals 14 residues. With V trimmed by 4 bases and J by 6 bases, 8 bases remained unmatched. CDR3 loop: CASSPRDRVSEQYF. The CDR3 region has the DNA TGTGCCAGCAGCCCTCGGGACAGGGTAAGCGAGCAGTACTTC.

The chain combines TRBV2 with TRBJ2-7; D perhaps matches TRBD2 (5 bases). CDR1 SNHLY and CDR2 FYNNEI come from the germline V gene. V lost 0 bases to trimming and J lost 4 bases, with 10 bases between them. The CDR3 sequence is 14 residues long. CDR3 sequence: CASSEAGAGYEQYF. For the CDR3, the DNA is TGTGCCAGCAGTGAAGCGGGAGCCGGATACGAGCAGTACTTC.

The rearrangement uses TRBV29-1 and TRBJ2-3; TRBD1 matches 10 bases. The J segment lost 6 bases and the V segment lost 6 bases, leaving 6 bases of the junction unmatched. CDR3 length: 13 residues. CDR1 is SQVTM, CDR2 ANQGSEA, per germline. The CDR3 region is CSVRLGQGDTQYF. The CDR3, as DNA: TGCAGCGTGCGCCTGGGACAGGGGGATACGCAGTATTTT.